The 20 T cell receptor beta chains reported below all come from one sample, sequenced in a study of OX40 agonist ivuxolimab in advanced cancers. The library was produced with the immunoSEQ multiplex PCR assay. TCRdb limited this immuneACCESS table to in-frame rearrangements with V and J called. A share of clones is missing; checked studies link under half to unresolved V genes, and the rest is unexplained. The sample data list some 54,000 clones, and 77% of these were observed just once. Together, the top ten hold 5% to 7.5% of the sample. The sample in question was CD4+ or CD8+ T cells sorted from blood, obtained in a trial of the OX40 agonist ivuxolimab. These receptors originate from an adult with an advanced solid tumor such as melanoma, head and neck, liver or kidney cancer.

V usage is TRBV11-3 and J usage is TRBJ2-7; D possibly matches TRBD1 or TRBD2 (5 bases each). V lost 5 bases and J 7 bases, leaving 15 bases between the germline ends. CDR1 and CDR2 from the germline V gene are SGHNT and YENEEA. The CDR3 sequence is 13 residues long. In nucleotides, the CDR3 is TGTGCCAGCAGCCCCCCAGGGCCGGGGGAGCAGTACTTC. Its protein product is CASSPPGPGEQYF.

CDR3 loop: CASSPGRQGHYGYTF. DNA for the CDR3: TGTGCCAGCAGCCCCGGACGGCAGGGCCACTATGGCTACACCTTC. The genes are TRBV5-6 and TRBJ1-2; perhaps TRBD1 as D (5 bases). Trimming removed 4 bases from V and 3 bases from J, with 16 bases in between. Germline V lookup: CDR1 SGHDT, CDR2 YYEEEE. The CDR3 consists of 15 residues. The full variable domain, in which reference TRBV5-6 and TRBJ1-2 provide the parts outside the CDR3, is DAGVTQSPTHLIKTRGQQVTLRCSPKSGHDTVSWYQQALGQGPQFIFQYYEEEERQRGNFPDRFSGHQFPNYSSELNVNALLLGDSALYLCASSPGRQGHYGYTFGSGTRLTVV.

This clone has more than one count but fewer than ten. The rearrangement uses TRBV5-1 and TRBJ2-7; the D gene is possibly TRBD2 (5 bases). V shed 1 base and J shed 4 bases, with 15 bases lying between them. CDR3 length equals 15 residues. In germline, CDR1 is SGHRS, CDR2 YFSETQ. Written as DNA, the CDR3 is TGCGCCAGCAGCTTGTACGTGGAAGGGAGATACGAGCAGTACTTC. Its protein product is CASSLYVEGRYEQYF.

The CDR3 loop is CASSLVTGRVETQYF. CDR3 nucleotide sequence: TGTGCCAGCAGCTTGGTAACCGGCAGGGTAGAGACCCAGTACTTC. J is TRBJ2-5 and V is TRBV5-6; D may be TRBD1 (5 bases). V lost 0 bases, J lost 4 bases, and 13 bases lay in between. CDR1 and CDR2 from the germline V gene are SGHDT and YYEEEE. The CDR3 length is 15 residues. Based on the CDR3 plus reference TRBV5-6 and TRBJ2-5, the full variable domain is DAGVTQSPTHLIKTRGQQVTLRCSPKSGHDTVSWYQQALGQGPQFIFQYYEEEERQRGNFPDRFSGHQFPNYSSELNVNALLLGDSALYLCASSLVTGRVETQYFGPGTRLLVL.

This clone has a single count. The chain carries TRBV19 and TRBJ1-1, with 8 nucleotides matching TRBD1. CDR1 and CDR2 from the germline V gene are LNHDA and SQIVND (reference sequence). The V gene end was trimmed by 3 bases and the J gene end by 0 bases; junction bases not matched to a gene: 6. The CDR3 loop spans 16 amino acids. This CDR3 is CASSILTGAMNTEAFF. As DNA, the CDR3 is TGTGCCAGTAGTATTCTGACAGGGGCCATGAACACTGAAGCTTTCTTT.

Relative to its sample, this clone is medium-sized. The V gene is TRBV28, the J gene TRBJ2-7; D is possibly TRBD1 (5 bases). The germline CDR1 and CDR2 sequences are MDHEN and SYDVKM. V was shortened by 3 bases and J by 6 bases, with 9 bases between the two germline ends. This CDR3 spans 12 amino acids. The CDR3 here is CASSFGAIEQYF. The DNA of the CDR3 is TGTGCCAGCAGTTTTGGGGCGATCGAGCAGTACTTC.

In DNA, the CDR3 is TGTGCCAGCAGTTACTCAGGGACTGAGCAGTTCTTC. Protein: CASSYSGTEQFF. The genes are TRBV6-5 and TRBJ2-1, with D tentatively TRBD1 or TRBD2 (5 bases each). Trimming stripped 0 bases from V and 9 bases from J, with 6 bases between. CDR1 and CDR2 (germline): MNHEY, SVGAGI. The CDR3 spans 12 residues.

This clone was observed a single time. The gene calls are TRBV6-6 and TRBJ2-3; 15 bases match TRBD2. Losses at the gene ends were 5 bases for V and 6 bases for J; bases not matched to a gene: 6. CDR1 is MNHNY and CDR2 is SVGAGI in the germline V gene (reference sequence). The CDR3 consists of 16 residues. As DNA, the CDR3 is TGTGCCAGCAGTGGACTAGCGGGAGGGGGAGTTGATACGCAGTATTTT. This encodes CASSGLAGGGVDTQYF.

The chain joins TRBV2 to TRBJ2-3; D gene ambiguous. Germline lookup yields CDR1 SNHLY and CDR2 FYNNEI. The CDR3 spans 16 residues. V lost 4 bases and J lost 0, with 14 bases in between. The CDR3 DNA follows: TGTGCCAGCAGTGCTGGGATCGGATCTAGCACAGATACGCAGTATTTT. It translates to CASSAGIGSSTDTQYF.

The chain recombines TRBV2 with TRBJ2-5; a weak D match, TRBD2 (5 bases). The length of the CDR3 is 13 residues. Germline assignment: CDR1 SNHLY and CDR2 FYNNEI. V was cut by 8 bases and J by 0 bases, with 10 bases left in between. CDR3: CASDYPYQETQYF. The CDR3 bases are TGTGCCAGCGACTACCCGTACCAAGAGACCCAGTACTTC.

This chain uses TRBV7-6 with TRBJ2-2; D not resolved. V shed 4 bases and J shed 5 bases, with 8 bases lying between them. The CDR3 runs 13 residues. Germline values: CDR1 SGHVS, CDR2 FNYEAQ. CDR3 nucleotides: TGTGCCAGCAGCTCCCTCGGGACCGGGGAGCTGTTTTTT. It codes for CASSSLGTGELFF.

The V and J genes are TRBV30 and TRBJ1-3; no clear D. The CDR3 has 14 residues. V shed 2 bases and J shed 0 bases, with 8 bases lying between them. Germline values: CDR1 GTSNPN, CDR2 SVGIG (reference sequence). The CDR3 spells CAWSFSSSGNTIYF. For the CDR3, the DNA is TGTGCCTGGAGTTTCTCTAGCTCTGGAAACACCATATATTTT.

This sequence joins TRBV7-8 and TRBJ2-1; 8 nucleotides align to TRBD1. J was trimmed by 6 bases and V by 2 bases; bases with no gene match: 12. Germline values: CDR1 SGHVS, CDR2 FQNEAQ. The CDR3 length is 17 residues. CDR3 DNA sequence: TGTGCCAGCAGCTTAAAAAGGTTCGGGACAGGTAGCAATGAGCAGTTCTTC. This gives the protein CASSLKRFGTGSNEQFF.

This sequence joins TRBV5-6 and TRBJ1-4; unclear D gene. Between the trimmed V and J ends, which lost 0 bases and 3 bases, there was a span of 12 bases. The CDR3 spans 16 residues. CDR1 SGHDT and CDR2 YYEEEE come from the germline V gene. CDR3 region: CASSLVGLGANEKLFF. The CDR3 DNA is TGTGCCAGCAGCTTGGTAGGGTTAGGTGCTAATGAAAAACTGTTTTTT. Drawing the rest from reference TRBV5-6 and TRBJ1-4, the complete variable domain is DAGVTQSPTHLIKTRGQQVTLRCSPKSGHDTVSWYQQALGQGPQFIFQYYEEEERQRGNFPDRFSGHQFPNYSSELNVNALLLGDSALYLCASSLVGLGANEKLFFGSGTQLSVL.

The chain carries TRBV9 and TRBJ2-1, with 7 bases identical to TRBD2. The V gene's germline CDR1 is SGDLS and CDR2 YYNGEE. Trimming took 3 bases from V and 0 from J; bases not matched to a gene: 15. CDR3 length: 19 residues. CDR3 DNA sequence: TGTGCCAGCAGCGACACCACTCCTACTAGCGCAAGCTCCTACAATGAGCAGTTCTTC. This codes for CASSDTTPTSASSYNEQFF.

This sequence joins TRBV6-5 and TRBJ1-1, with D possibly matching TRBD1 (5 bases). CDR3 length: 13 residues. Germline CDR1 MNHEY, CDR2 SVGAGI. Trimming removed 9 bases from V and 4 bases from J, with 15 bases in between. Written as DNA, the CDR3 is TGTGCCAGTTTTGGGGGTATGCGCACTGAAGCTTTCTTT. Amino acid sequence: CASFGGMRTEAFF.

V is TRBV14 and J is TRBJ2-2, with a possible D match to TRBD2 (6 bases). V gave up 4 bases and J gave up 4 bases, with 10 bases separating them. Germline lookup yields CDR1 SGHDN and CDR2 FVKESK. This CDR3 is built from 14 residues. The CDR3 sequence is CASSRGTSTGELFF. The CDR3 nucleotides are TGTGCCAGCAGCCGAGGGACTTCCACCGGGGAGCTGTTTTTT.

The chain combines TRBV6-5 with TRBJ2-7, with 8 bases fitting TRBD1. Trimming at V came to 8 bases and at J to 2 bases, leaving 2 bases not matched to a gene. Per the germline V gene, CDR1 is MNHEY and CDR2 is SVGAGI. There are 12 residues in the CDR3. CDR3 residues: CASQTGAYEQYF. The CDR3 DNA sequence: TGTGCCAGCCAGACAGGGGCCTACGAGCAGTACTTC.

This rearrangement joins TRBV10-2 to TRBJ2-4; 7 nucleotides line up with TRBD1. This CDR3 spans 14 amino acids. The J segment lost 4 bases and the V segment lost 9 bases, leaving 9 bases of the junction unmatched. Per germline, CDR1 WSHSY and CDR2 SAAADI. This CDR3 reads CASSIEDRKNIQYF. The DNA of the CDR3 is TGCGCCAGTTCTATCGAGGACAGGAAAAACATTCAGTACTTC.

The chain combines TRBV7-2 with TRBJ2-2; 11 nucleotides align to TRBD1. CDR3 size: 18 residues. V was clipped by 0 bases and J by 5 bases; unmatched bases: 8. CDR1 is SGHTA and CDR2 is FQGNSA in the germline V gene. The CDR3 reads CASSLARPGQGGTGELFF. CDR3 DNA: TGTGCCAGCAGCTTAGCTAGACCGGGACAGGGGGGAACCGGGGAGCTGTTTTTT.